The rows below give T cell receptor beta chains drawn from one sample of a study of blood T cell repertoires in COVID-19. Measured with immunoSEQ multiplex PCR; TCRdb has only the in-frame clones, and not every one. The sample comprises 130,000 or so clones, roughly 89% of which are singletons, and about 2% rests with the top ten. Sequencing was carried out using peripheral blood. The receptors come from a woman between 45 and 60 years old with acute or convalescent COVID-19. Both conserved end residues are part of each CDR3.

J | V | CDR3
TRBJ2-7 | TRBV30 | CAWSSLSYEQYF
TRBJ2-1 | TRBV24-1 | CATSDLGGNNEQFF
TRBJ2-3 | TRBV6-4 | CASSDQGTDTQYF
TRBJ2-3 | TRBV3-1/TRBV3-2 | CASSQVPPSGGRHTQYF
TRBJ1-4 | TRBV19 | CASSIRSGLPKEKLFF
TRBJ1-2 | TRBV6-2/TRBV6-3 | CASSLQINYGYTF
TRBJ2-7 | TRBV20-1 | CSASSGRIYEQYF
TRBJ1-1 | TRBV15 | CATSRDPPAGEAFF
TRBJ2-6 | TRBV4-1 | CASSQTGIGANVLTF
TRBJ2-3 | TRBV19 | CASSRGTSATTRTQYF
TRBJ2-7 | TRBV24-1 | CATSDRDRVYEQYF
TRBJ1-1 | TRBV6-5 | CASSRVGTGNTEAFF
TRBJ1-2 | TRBV30 | CAWKTGAYGYTF
TRBJ2-1 | TRBV7-3 | CASSLMSVRAGEQFF
TRBJ2-5 | TRBV7-9 | CASSSQKGAVVQETQYF
TRBJ2-2 | TRBV10-3 | CAISESWTSNTGELFF
TRBJ1-1 | TRBV3-1/TRBV3-2 | CASSQTGTGVGSDTEAFF
TRBJ2-3 | TRBV9 | CASSVDPGLAASTDTQYF
TRBJ1-5 | TRBV18 | CASSSSGDQPQHF
TRBJ1-1 | TRBV27 | CASSFRTGVTEAFF
TRBJ1-3 | TRBV30 | CAWSVRGNTIYF
TRBJ2-7 | TRBV5-1 | CASSFDTGFPQEQYF
TRBJ2-7 | TRBV19 | CASSIQSSSYEQYF
TRBJ2-1 | TRBV5-8 | CASSPIAGLGQFF
TRBJ2-3 | TRBV9 | CASSVTSDTQYF
TRBJ1-2 | TRBV7-2 | CASSLTPTGANYGYTF
TRBJ2-1 | TRBV7-2 | CASSVPSGGSNYNEQFF
TRBJ2-5 | TRBV7-9 | CASSLAGARGDLGKTQYF
TRBJ2-7 | TRBV27 | CASSPGHSYEQYF
TRBJ2-5 | TRBV6-5 | CASRTGQGGETQYF
TRBJ1-5 | TRBV10-3 | CAISDGAGGNQPQHF
TRBJ1-5 | TRBV18 | CASSPQGTQPQHF
TRBJ2-3 | TRBV19 | CASGLFRKTDTQYF
TRBJ2-5 | TRBV7-2 | CASSLVPHSGGAETQYF
TRBJ1-6 | TRBV2 | CASSVFAGVNSPLHF